This entry is about one TCR beta chain. The antigen remains undetermined. The data derive from a study of shared clonotypes between healthy human individuals. Per germline, CDR1 SGHTA and CDR2 FQGNSA. V was trimmed by 2 bases and J by 5 bases, leaving 10 bases between them. CDR3 length equals 13 residues. Findings of the study overall: Shared across a handful of donors were roughly 5.3% of the naive CD4 clonotypes.

The study separated CD4+ cells into CD45RA+ naive and CD45RA-negative memory subsets. As processed by the authors: Without quality scores, immunoSEQ junctional reads could not be filtered like full-length reads. Generated by immunoSEQ multiplex PCR, the TCRdb table keeps only in-frame clones and is missing some. That table gives V, J and clone size, and the DNA gave D and trimming. This sample has fewer than 3 million clones; 80% to 95% occur once, and the top ten carry 0.37%. The rearrangement uses TRBV7-2 and TRBJ2-7; TRBD1 might be the D (6 bases). Material: naive CD4+ T cells from PBMCs. Subset: CD45RA+ positively selected. This TCR was sampled from a man aged 18-30 years in good health. Some clones in this sample may be carry-over from other donors' samples. The CDR3 bases are TGTGCCAGCAGCTTAACAGGGATCCACGAGCAGTACTTC. Its translation is CASSLTGIHEQYF.